These 18 T cell receptor beta chains were sequenced from one sample in a study of blood T cell repertoires in COVID-19. Clones were read by immunoSEQ multiplex PCR, and TCRdb kept only the in-frame ones, dropping some. Of 250,000 to 300,000 clones listed, under 90% are singletons. The sequenced sample consisted of PBMCs or T cells enriched from blood (not recorded which). All receptors derive from a man aged 30 to 45 with acute COVID-19.

J is TRBJ1-5 and V is TRBV12-3 or TRBV12-4; the D is unclear. The CDR3 totals 13 residues. The ends were cut back, 8 bases at V and 4 bases at J, with 12 bases in the middle. CDR3 nucleotide sequence: TGTGCCAGCTCTTCTGACTTGAATCAGCCCCAGCATTTT. This gives the protein CASSSDLNQPQHF.

V gene TRBV6-5 combines with J gene TRBJ2-7; TRBD1 matches at 7 bases. Per the germline V gene, CDR1 is MNHEY and CDR2 is SVGAGI. The V and J ends lost 2 bases and 1 base, in that order; junction bases with no gene match: 5. CDR3 length: 15 amino acids. CDR3 protein: CASSYTGTASYEQYV. The CDR3 coding sequence is TGTGCCAGCAGTTACACCGGGACAGCTTCCTACGAGCAGTACGTC.

The rearrangement uses TRBV5-4 and TRBJ2-5; D is perhaps TRBD2 (6 bases). V lost 1 base and J 4 bases, leaving 17 bases between the germline ends. Per germline, CDR1 SGHNT and CDR2 YYREEE (reference sequence). The CDR3 totals 16 residues. CDR3 residues: CASSLSAMGGTETQYF. The CDR3 nucleotides read TGTGCCAGCAGCTTGTCGGCCATGGGCGGGACAGAGACCCAGTACTTC.

Here the CDR3 reads CASSESIAGTEAFF. CDR3 bases: TGTGCCAGCAGTGAGTCGATTGCCGGGACTGAAGCTTTCTTT. The chain links TRBV25-1 to TRBJ1-1; unclear D gene. The CDR3 contains 14 residues. The V end was cut by 3 bases, the J end by 5 bases, with 13 bases between. Germline V CDR1 and CDR2: MGHDK, SYGVNS.

The gene calls are TRBV18 and TRBJ1-5; unclear D gene. The germline gives CDR1 KGHSH, CDR2 LQKENI. The CDR3 is made up of 16 amino acids. Trimming took 2 bases from V and 3 from J, leaving 14 bases between them. CDR3 in DNA: TGTGCCAGCTCACCAGACGGGGTTGATTTCAATCAGCCCCAGCATTTT. It specifies CASSPDGVDFNQPQHF. The full variable domain, its missing parts supplied by reference TRBV18 and TRBJ1-5, is NAGVMQNPRHLVRRRGQEARLRCSPMKGHSHVYWYRQLPEEGLKFMVYLQKENIIDESGMPKERFSAEFPKEGPSILRIQQVVRGDSAAYFCASSPDGVDFNQPQHFGDGTRLSIL.

For this clone: An end of the junction differs from the germline gene, which may be a read error. The rearrangement uses TRBV5-1 and TRBJ2-1; the D gene is possibly TRBD1 (6 bases). Per germline, CDR1 SGHRS and CDR2 YFSETQ. This CDR3 has 14 amino acids. CDR3 residues: CASSFGGTTGEQFF. CDR3 sequence (DNA): TGTGCCAGCAGCTTTGGTGGGACAACCGGGGAGCAGTTCTTC.

The gene calls are TRBV6-4 and TRBJ1-1; no clear D gene. The germline gives CDR1 MRHNA, CDR2 SNTAGT. Trimming removed 3 bases at V and 4 bases at J, with 9 bases between. The CDR3 has 13 amino acids. The CDR3 nucleotides are TGTGCCAGCAGTGAGGAGGAGTTCACTGAAGCTTTCTTT. Translation: CASSEEEFTEAFF.

The V call is TRBV11-3, the J call TRBJ1-4; D is undetermined. Germline loops: CDR1 SGHNT, CDR2 YENEEA. V gave up 8 bases and J gave up 6 bases, with 16 bases separating them. CDR3 size: 14 residues. The CDR3: CASSLSGGYEKLFF. The CDR3 region has the DNA TGTGCCAGCTCCCTCTCGGGTGGTTATGAAAAACTGTTTTTT.

The genes are TRBV13 and TRBJ1-2, with a tentative D call TRBD1 (6 bases). V was clipped by 4 bases and J by 8 bases, with 17 bases between them. The CDR3 is 14 amino acids. Germline lookup yields CDR1 PRHDT and CDR2 FYEKMQ (reference sequence). In nucleotides, the CDR3 is TGTGCCAGCAGCTCTGGACAGCTTTACGTCGGCTACACCTTC. Its translation is CASSSGQLYVGYTF.

V is TRBV18 and J is TRBJ2-7; the match to TRBD1 covers 7 bases. The CDR3 totals 13 residues. Looked up from germline, CDR1 is KGHSH and CDR2 is LQKENI. The ends lost 4 bases at V and 2 bases at J; junction bases unmatched: 2. CDR3 nucleotide sequence: TGTGCCAGCTCACGTGGGACAGCCTACGAGCAGTACGTC. This encodes CASSRGTAYEQYV.

A word on this clone: Different DNA sequences within this sample yield the same CDR3. The CDR3 DNA reads as TGTGCCAGCAGTAGGGGCGGGGGAGGCTACACCTTC. Amino acids: CASSRGGGGYTF. This chain connects TRBV6-5 to TRBJ1-2, with a possible D match to TRBD1 (5 bases). The V end lost 5 bases, the J end lost 8 bases, and 12 bases lay between the germline ends. The CDR3 runs to 12 residues. The V gene's germline CDR1 is MNHEY and CDR2 SVGAGI.

The chain joins TRBV24-1 to TRBJ2-3; 10 nucleotides agree with TRBD2. With 4 bases clipped from V and 2 bases from J, the junction kept 2 bases outside the gene matches. Germline loops: CDR1 KGHDR, CDR2 SFDVKD. This CDR3 is built from 15 residues. The DNA for the CDR3 is TGTGCCACCAGTGACGGACTAGCGGCCACAGATACGCAGTATTTT. Amino acid sequence: CATSDGLAATDTQYF.

The J gene is TRBJ2-1, the V gene TRBV5-1; 10 nucleotides align to TRBD1. Germline V lookup: CDR1 SGHRS, CDR2 YFSETQ. The CDR3 has 15 residues. The V and J ends lost 4 bases and 7 bases, in that order; junction bases with no gene match: 8. CDR3 nucleotide sequence: TGCGCCAGCAGCCATAGACAGGGGGCCAATAATGAGCAGTTCTTC. Its protein product is CASSHRQGANNEQFF.

In DNA, the CDR3 is TGTGCCAGCAGTTATACTCCCGGGACAGGGAGTTTACCTGGAAACACCATATATTTT. It translates to CASSYTPGTGSLPGNTIYF. V gene TRBV6-2 or TRBV6-3 combines with J gene TRBJ1-3; TRBD1 aligns across 9 bases. The V gene's germline CDR1 is MNHEY and CDR2 SVGEGT. The V gene end was trimmed by 3 bases and the J gene end by 2 bases; junction bases not matched to a gene: 14. The CDR3 contains 19 residues.

V is TRBV14 and J is TRBJ1-2; 9 nucleotides line up with TRBD1. V shed 1 base and J 6 bases; nucleotides not matched to a gene: 0. Germline CDR1 reads SGHDN; CDR2 reads FVKESK. This CDR3 is 13 amino acids long. The CDR3 DNA reads TGTGCCAGCAGCCAAGGGACAGGGGATGGCTACACCTTC. It yields the protein CASSQGTGDGYTF.

V and J are TRBV15 and TRBJ1-2; TRBD1 agrees at 9 bases. J was trimmed by 2 bases and V by 5 bases; bases with no gene match: 12. CDR1 and CDR2 from the germline V gene are LNHNV and YYDKDF (reference sequence). The CDR3 is 17 amino acids. For the CDR3, the DNA is TGTGCCACCAGCCCCCCTAGAGACAGGGGGTCCAACTATGGCTACACCTTC. The encoded protein is CATSPPRDRGSNYGYTF. Combining the CDR3 with reference TRBV15 and TRBJ1-2 gives the whole variable domain DAMVIQNPRYQVTQFGKPVTLSCSQTLNHNVMYWYQQKSSQAPKLLFHYYDKDFNNEADTPDNFQSRRPNTSFCFLDIRSPGLGDTAMYLCATSPPRDRGSNYGYTFGSGTRLTVV.

The genes are TRBV7-2 and TRBJ2-5, with 7 bases fitting TRBD1. Germline values: CDR1 SGHTA, CDR2 FQGNSA. This CDR3 is built from 13 residues. V gave up 8 bases and J gave up 4 bases; unmatched junction bases: 7. This CDR3 is CASGSGTVETQYF. CDR3 in DNA: TGTGCCAGCGGCTCCGGGACAGTAGAGACCCAGTACTTC.

There are a few counts of this clone. The V call is TRBV7-6, the J call TRBJ2-4; 7 nucleotides line up with TRBD1. There are 22 residues in the CDR3. With 0 bases clipped from V and 0 bases from J, the junction kept 20 bases outside the gene matches. Germline V gene lookup returns CDR1 SGHVS and CDR2 FNYEAQ. CDR3 loop: CASSLAPILGQQASLAKNIQYF. CDR3 coding DNA: TGTGCCAGCAGCTTAGCGCCGATTTTGGGACAGCAAGCTTCACTAGCCAAAAACATTCAGTACTTC.